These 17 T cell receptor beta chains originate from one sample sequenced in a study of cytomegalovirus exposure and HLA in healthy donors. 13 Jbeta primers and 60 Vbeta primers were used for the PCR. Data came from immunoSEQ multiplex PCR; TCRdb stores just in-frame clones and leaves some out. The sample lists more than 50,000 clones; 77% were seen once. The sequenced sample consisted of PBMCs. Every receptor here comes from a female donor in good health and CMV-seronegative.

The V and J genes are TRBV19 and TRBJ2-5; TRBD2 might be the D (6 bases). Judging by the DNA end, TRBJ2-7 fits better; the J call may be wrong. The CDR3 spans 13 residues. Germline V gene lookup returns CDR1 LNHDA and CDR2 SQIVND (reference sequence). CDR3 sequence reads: CASSIVRGNEQYF. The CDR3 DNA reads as TGTGCCAGTAGTATAGTCCGCGGGAACGAGCAGTACTTC.

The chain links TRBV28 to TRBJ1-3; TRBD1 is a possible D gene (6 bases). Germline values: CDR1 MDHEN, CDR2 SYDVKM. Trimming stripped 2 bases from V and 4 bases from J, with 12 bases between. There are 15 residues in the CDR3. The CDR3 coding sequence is TGTGCCAGCAGTTTAAACAGGGCAGGAGGAAACACCATATATTTT. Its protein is CASSLNRAGGNTIYF. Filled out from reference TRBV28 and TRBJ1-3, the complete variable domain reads DVKVTQSSRYLVKRTGEKVFLECVQDMDHENMFWYRQDPGLGLRLIYFSYDVKMKEKGDIPEGYSVSREKKERFSLILESASTNQTSMYLCASSLNRAGGNTIYFGEGSWLTVV.

The CDR3, as DNA: TGTGCCAGCAGTTATGGCGGGAGAAAGGGCTACGAGCAGTACTTC. Translation: CASSYGGRKGYEQYF. The chain is built from TRBV6-5 and TRBJ2-7; 7 nucleotides line up with TRBD2. The germline V gene has CDR1 MNHEY and CDR2 SVGAGI. This CDR3 has 15 amino acids. V gave up 3 bases and J gave up 3 bases; unmatched junction bases: 8.

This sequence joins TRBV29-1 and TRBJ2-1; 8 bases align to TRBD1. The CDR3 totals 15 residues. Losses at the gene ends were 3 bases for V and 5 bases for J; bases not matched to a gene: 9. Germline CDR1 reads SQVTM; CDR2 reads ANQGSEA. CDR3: CSVDGPGQVDNEQFF. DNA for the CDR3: TGCAGCGTTGATGGGCCGGGACAGGTAGACAATGAGCAGTTCTTC.

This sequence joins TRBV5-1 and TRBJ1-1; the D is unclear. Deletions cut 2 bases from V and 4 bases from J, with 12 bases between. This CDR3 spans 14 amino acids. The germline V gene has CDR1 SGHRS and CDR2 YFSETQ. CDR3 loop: CASSFKVEGTEAFF. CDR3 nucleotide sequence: TGCGCCAGCAGCTTCAAGGTTGAGGGCACTGAAGCTTTCTTT.

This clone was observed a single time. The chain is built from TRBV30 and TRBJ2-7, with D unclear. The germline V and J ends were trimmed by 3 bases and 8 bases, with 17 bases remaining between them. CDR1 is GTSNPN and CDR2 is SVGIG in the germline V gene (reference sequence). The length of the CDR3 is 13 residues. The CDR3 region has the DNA TGTGCCTGGAGCACAGATTCACCCTCCCAGCAGTACTTC. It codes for CAWSTDSPSQQYF.

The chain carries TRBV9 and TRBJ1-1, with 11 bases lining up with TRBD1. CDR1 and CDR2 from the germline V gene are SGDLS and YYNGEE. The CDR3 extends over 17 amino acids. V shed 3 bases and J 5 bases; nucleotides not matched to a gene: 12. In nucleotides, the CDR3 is TGTGCCAGCAGCGACCTACGGGACAGGGGGGCGCGGACTGAAGCTTTCTTT. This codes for CASSDLRDRGARTEAFF.

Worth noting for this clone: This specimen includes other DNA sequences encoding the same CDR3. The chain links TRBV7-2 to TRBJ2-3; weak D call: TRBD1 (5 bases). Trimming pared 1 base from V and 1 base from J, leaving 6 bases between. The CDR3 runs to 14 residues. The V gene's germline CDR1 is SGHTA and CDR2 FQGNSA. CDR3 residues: CASSLVRGTDTQYF. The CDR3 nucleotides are TGTGCCAGCAGCTTAGTCAGGGGCACAGATACGCAGTATTTT.

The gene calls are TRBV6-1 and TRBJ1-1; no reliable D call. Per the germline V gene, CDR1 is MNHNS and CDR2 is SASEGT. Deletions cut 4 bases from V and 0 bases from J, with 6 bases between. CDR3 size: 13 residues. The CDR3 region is CASSGALNTEAFF. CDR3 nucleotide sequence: TGTGCCAGCAGTGGGGCCCTGAACACTGAAGCTTTCTTT.

The DNA for the CDR3 is TGTGCCAGCAGCCTAGTCAGCGGGAGAAGAGGAGGACAAACCGGGGAGCTGTTTTTT. Its translation is CASSLVSGRRGGQTGELFF. V usage is TRBV4-2 and J usage is TRBJ2-2; 8 bases line up with TRBD2. J was trimmed by 5 bases and V by 4 bases; bases with no gene match: 18. The CDR3 is 19 residues long. Germline assignment: CDR1 LGHNA and CDR2 YNFKEQ.

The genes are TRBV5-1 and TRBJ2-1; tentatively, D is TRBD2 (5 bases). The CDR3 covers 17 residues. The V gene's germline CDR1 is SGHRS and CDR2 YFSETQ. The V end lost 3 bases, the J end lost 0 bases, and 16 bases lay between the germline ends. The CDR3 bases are TGCGCCAGCAGCTCCCCGGACTGGTCGAGCTCCTACAATGAGCAGTTCTTC. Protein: CASSSPDWSSSYNEQFF.

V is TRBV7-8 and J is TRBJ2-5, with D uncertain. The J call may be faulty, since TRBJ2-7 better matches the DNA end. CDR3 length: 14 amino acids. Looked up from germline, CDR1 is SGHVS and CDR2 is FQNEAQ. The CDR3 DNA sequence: TGTGCCAGCAGCTTAGCGCAGACTCCTTACGAGCAGTACTTC. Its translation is CASSLAQTPYEQYF.

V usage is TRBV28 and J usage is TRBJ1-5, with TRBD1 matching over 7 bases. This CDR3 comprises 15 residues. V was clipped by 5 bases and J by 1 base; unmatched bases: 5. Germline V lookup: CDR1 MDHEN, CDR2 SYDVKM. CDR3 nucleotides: TGTGCCAGCAGTCCGCTGACAGGGAGCAATCAGCCCCAGCATTTT. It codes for CASSPLTGSNQPQHF.

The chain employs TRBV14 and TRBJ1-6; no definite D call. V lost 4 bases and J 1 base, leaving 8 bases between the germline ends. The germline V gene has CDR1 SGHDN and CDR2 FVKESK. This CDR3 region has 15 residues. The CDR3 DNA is TGTGCCAGCAGCCTCGGGGAATCCTATAATTCACCCCTCCACTTT. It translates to CASSLGESYNSPLHF.

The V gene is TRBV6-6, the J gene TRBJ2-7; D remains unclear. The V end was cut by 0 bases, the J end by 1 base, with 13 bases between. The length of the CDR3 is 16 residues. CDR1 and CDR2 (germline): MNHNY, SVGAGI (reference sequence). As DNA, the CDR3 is TGTGCCAGCAGTTACTCCGACTTCCCGCTATCCTACGAGCAGTACTTC. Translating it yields CASSYSDFPLSYEQYF.

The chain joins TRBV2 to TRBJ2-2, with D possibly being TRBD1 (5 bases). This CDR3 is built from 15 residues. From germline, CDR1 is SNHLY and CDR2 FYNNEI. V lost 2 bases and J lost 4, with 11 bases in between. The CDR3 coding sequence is TGTGCCAGCAGTGAAAACAGGCCGCCCACCGGGGAGCTGTTTTTT. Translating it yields CASSENRPPTGELFF.

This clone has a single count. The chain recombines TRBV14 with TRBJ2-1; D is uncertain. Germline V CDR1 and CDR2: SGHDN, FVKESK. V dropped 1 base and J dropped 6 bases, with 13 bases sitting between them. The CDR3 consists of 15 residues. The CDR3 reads CASSQGLLRSNEQFF. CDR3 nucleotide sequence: TGTGCCAGCAGCCAAGGATTGCTAAGGAGCAATGAGCAGTTCTTC. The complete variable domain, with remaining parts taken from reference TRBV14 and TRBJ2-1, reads EAGVTQFPSHSVIEKGQTVTLRCDPISGHDNLYWYRRVMGKEIKFLLHFVKESKQDESGMPNNRFLAERTGGTYSTLKVQPAELEDSGVYFCASSQGLLRSNEQFFGPGTRLTVL.